This passage covers 27 T cell receptor beta chains from one sample sequenced in a study of T cell changes during pregnancy in multiple sclerosis. The table came from immunoSEQ multiplex PCR; TCRdb's copy has only in-frame clones and leaves some out. This table holds tens of thousands of clones, approximately 93% found once. Sequences were derived from peripheral blood, sampled in the second trimester of pregnancy. The receptor set was obtained from a female donor with multiple sclerosis, enrolled in a pregnancy study.

This clone was observed a single time. The chain is built from TRBV5-6 and TRBJ2-7, with 7 bases fitting TRBD2. This CDR3 region has 16 residues. Germline V gene data show CDR1 as SGHDT and CDR2 as YYEEEE. V lost 4 bases to trimming and J lost 3 bases; unmatched junction nucleotides: 13. The CDR3 coding sequence is TGTGCCAGCAGCACCTATAGCGGGTCCGGACGCTACGAGCAGTACTTC. It is translated as CASSTYSGSGRYEQYF.

This clone was seen just once. CDR3 nucleotides: TGCGCCAGCAGCCTTTACAGGGGTGCTAATCAGCCCCAGCATTTT. This sequence encodes CASSLYRGANQPQHF. The chain employs TRBV4-3 and TRBJ1-5; 7 bases are shared with TRBD1. Germline lookup yields CDR1 LGHNA and CDR2 YSLEER. V lost 4 bases, J lost 4 bases, and 7 bases stayed unmatched. This CDR3 has 15 residues.

The J gene is TRBJ1-1, the V gene TRBV7-9, with 8 positions matching TRBD1. The germline gives CDR1 SEHNR, CDR2 FQNEAQ (reference sequence). CDR3 size: 14 residues. V shed 4 bases, J shed 7 bases, and the junction held 8 bases outside the gene matches. The CDR3 DNA follows: TGTGCCAGCAGCTCTCCGGACAGGGCTGATGAAGCTTTCTTT. This encodes CASSSPDRADEAFF.

The chain links TRBV6-1 to TRBJ1-1, with D unclear. The CDR3 is 15 amino acids. From germline, CDR1 is MNHNS and CDR2 SASEGT. Trimming pared 3 bases from V and 4 bases from J, leaving 15 bases between. The CDR3 spells CASSDPTVQSTEAFF. The CDR3 DNA is TGTGCCAGCAGTGACCCAACAGTTCAGAGCACTGAAGCTTTCTTT.

This CDR3 is CASSMDRVRDTQYF. CDR3 sequence (DNA): TGTGCCAGCAGTATGGACAGGGTGCGCGATACGCAGTATTTT. The chain is built from TRBV28 and TRBJ2-3, with 8 bases matching TRBD1. Germline CDR1 is MDHEN and CDR2 is SYDVKM. This CDR3 is built from 14 residues. Trimming removed 5 bases from V and 6 bases from J; junction bases left unmatched: 7.

The genes are TRBV5-6 and TRBJ2-1; 9 nucleotides line up with TRBD2. Germline CDR1 SGHDT, CDR2 YYEEEE. V lost 4 bases to trimming and J lost 6 bases; unmatched junction nucleotides: 11. The CDR3 runs 16 residues. The CDR3 nucleotides are TGTGCCAGCAGCCTTGGTGCTAGCGGGATTCCCAATGAGCAGTTCTTC. Amino acid sequence: CASSLGASGIPNEQFF. Looking up the rest from reference TRBV5-6 and TRBJ2-1 gives the full variable domain: DAGVTQSPTHLIKTRGQQVTLRCSPKSGHDTVSWYQQALGQGPQFIFQYYEEEERQRGNFPDRFSGHQFPNYSSELNVNALLLGDSALYLCASSLGASGIPNEQFFGPGTRLTVL.

The chain has TRBV4-2 and TRBJ1-1; D is unresolved. The CDR3 contains 15 residues. CDR1 and CDR2 from the germline V gene are LGHNA and YNFKEQ. V lost 1 base, J lost 1 base, and 10 bases lay in between. The CDR3 DNA reads TGTGCCAGCAGCCAAGTGTCCGCGGAGAACACTGAAGCTTTCTTT. Its translation is CASSQVSAENTEAFF.

This rearrangement joins TRBV7-6 to TRBJ2-7; D may be TRBD1 (6 bases). CDR3 length: 14 amino acids. Germline V gives CDR1 SGHVS, CDR2 FNYEAQ. The V gene lost 1 base and the J gene lost 12 bases, with 19 bases spanning the gap. CDR3 protein: CASSLDRDFSSAYF. Here the CDR3 DNA reads TGTGCCAGCAGCTTAGACAGGGATTTTTCGAGCGCGTACTTC.

The chain is built from TRBV5-1 and TRBJ2-5, with 7 bases fitting TRBD2. In germline, CDR1 is SGHRS, CDR2 YFSETQ. This CDR3 spans 16 amino acids. After removal of 0 bases from V and 5 bases from J, the junction contained 10 bases not matched to a gene. CDR3 sequence (DNA): TGCGCCAGCAGCTTGGCCCCAGCGGGAAATCGGGAGACCCAGTACTTC. It translates to CASSLAPAGNRETQYF. Filled out from reference TRBV5-1 and TRBJ2-5, the complete variable domain reads KAGVTQTPRYLIKTRGQQVTLSCSPISGHRSVSWYQQTPGQGLQFLFEYFSETQRNKGNFPGRFSGRQFSNSRSEMNVSTLELGDSALYLCASSLAPAGNRETQYFGPGTRLLVL.

The rearrangement links TRBV9 to TRBJ2-1; 11 bases agree with TRBD1. CDR3 length equals 15 residues. J was trimmed by 10 bases and V by 4 bases; bases with no gene match: 10. Germline-derived CDR1 and CDR2 are SGDLS and YYNGEE. The CDR3: CASSPKGWDRGEQFF. The CDR3 DNA is TGTGCCAGCAGCCCCAAGGGCTGGGACAGGGGGGAGCAGTTCTTC.

V gene TRBV27 combines with J gene TRBJ2-7, with D possibly matching TRBD2 (5 bases). Trimming stripped 0 bases from V and 2 bases from J, with 14 bases between. This CDR3 has 16 residues. In germline, CDR1 is MNHEY, CDR2 SMNVEV (reference sequence). The CDR3 loop is CASSLSSGRTPYEQYF. In DNA, the CDR3 is TGTGCCAGCAGTTTATCCTCGGGAAGAACTCCCTACGAGCAGTACTTC.

The V gene is TRBV5-6, the J gene TRBJ2-1; D call uncertain. This CDR3 region has 15 residues. Looked up from germline, CDR1 is SGHDT and CDR2 is YYEEEE. V was trimmed by 1 base and J by 0 bases, leaving 8 bases between them. CDR3 amino acids: CASSLLADSYNEQFF. The DNA of the CDR3 is TGTGCCAGCAGCTTGTTGGCGGACTCCTACAATGAGCAGTTCTTC.

This chain links TRBV27 with TRBJ2-1; 9 bases map to TRBD2. Germline values: CDR1 MNHEY, CDR2 SMNVEV (reference sequence). The J segment lost 0 bases and the V segment lost 2 bases, leaving 2 bases of the junction unmatched. CDR3 length: 16 amino acids. The DNA for the CDR3 is TGTGCCAGCAGTTTACTAGCGGGGAGCTCCTACAATGAGCAGTTCTTC. Its translation is CASSLLAGSSYNEQFF.

The rearrangement uses TRBV7-9 and TRBJ2-7, with 8 bases lining up with TRBD2. The CDR3 has 16 residues. J lost 3 bases, V lost 3 bases, and 10 bases had no gene match. Looked up from germline, CDR1 is SEHNR and CDR2 is FQNEAQ (reference sequence). CDR3 region: CASSFTGTRLDYEQYF. The CDR3 DNA sequence: TGTGCCAGCAGCTTCACCGGGACTAGGTTGGACTACGAGCAGTACTTC.

The chain recombines TRBV29-1 with TRBJ2-7, with 8 bases identical to TRBD2. The CDR3 loop spans 15 amino acids. V gave up 6 bases and J gave up 0 bases; unmatched junction bases: 10. Germline CDR1 SQVTM, CDR2 ANQGSEA. The CDR3 DNA is TGCAGCGTGACACCTTGGAGCGGGAGCTCCTACGAGCAGTACTTC. Protein product: CSVTPWSGSSYEQYF.

This chain links TRBV5-6 with TRBJ2-1; 9 nucleotides agree with TRBD1. The CDR3 is 15 amino acids. Per germline, CDR1 SGHDT and CDR2 YYEEEE. The J segment lost 4 bases and the V segment lost 5 bases, leaving 7 bases of the junction unmatched. In DNA form, the CDR3 reads TGTGCCAGCAGTCCCGGGACAGGGTCTTACAATGAGCAGTTCTTC. Amino acid sequence: CASSPGTGSYNEQFF.

The chain uses TRBV9 and TRBJ2-1; 7 bases agree with TRBD2. The V and J ends lost 0 bases and 3 bases, in that order; junction bases with no gene match: 12. Germline V CDR1 and CDR2: SGDLS, YYNGEE. The CDR3 spans 18 residues. The CDR3 loop is CASSVEALAAAIYNEQFF. CDR3 bases: TGTGCCAGCAGCGTAGAGGCCCTAGCGGCAGCCATCTACAATGAGCAGTTCTTC.

This chain joins TRBV5-1 and TRBJ2-5, with TRBD2 matching 14 bases. The CDR3 runs 17 residues. The germline V gene has CDR1 SGHRS and CDR2 YFSETQ. Trimming cost V 0 bases and J 2 bases; bases outside gene matches: 3. In DNA, the CDR3 is TGCGCCAGCAGCTTGGGGGGACTAGCGGGAGATCAAGAGACCCAGTACTTC. Translated: CASSLGGLAGDQETQYF.

The V and J genes are TRBV5-1 and TRBJ2-7, with 7 bases aligning to TRBD2. V trimming: 0 bases; J trimming: 3 bases; junction bases outside the gene matches: 3. This CDR3 has 14 amino acids. The germline V gene has CDR1 SGHRS and CDR2 YFSETQ. As DNA, the CDR3 is TGCGCCAGCAGCTTGGAGCGGGGCAGCTACGAGCAGTACTTC. The encoded protein is CASSLERGSYEQYF.

This chain uses TRBV30 with TRBJ1-6, with 9 bases aligning to TRBD1. V shed 0 bases, J shed 3 bases, and the junction held 6 bases outside the gene matches. The CDR3 sequence is 17 residues long. CDR1 and CDR2 (germline): GTSNPN, SVGIG (reference sequence). The CDR3 bases are TGTGCCTGGAGTGTTTTGGACAGGGGCTTCTATAATTCACCCCTCCACTTT. Translated, it gives CAWSVLDRGFYNSPLHF.

The DNA of the CDR3 is TGTGCCAGCAGTCCAGGGGGGAATGAAAAACTGTTTTTT. Residues: CASSPGGNEKLFF. The chain couples TRBV7-9 to TRBJ1-4, with TRBD1 matching over 7 bases. Germline loops: CDR1 SEHNR, CDR2 FQNEAQ (reference sequence). The V segment lost 6 bases and the J segment 5 bases; nucleotides outside the gene matches: 3. CDR3 size: 13 residues. The variable domain in full, with the rest retrieved from reference TRBV7-9 and TRBJ1-4, is DTGVSQNPRHKITKRGQNVTFRCDPISEHNRLYWYRQTLGQGPEFLTYFQNEAQLEKSRLLSDRFSAERPKGSFSTLEIQRTEQGDSAMYLCASSPGGNEKLFFGSGTQLSVL.

This rearrangement joins TRBV12-2 to TRBJ2-7; the table's D call, TRBD1, was not checked against the DNA. TRBV12-2 is assigned pseudogene status. The CDR3 extends over 23 amino acids. The DNA for the CDR3 is TGTGCAAGTCGCTTAGGCCCTCCCATCCCCCAGTCCCCTGACAGGGTCCCCTTATACGAGCAGTACTTC. Its protein is CASRLGPPIPQSPDRVPLYEQYF.

The V call is TRBV6-5, the J call TRBJ1-5; 10 bases match TRBD1. The V and J ends lost 4 bases and 3 bases, in that order; junction bases with no gene match: 6. Germline V CDR1 and CDR2: MNHEY, SVGAGI. This CDR3 spans 16 amino acids. The CDR3 loop reads CASSSRTGGVNQPQHF. The CDR3 bases are TGTGCCAGCAGTTCCCGGACAGGGGGTGTCAATCAGCCCCAGCATTTT.

The rearrangement uses TRBV9 and TRBJ2-3; D uncertain. CDR1 SGDLS and CDR2 YYNGEE come from the germline V gene. The CDR3 is made up of 12 amino acids. V lost 0 bases, J lost 5 bases, and 4 bases lay in between. The CDR3 nucleotides read TGTGCCAGCAGCGTAGTCGGAGATACGCAGTATTTT. It is translated as CASSVVGDTQYF.

This clone was seen a few times. The chain uses TRBV11-2 and TRBJ2-7, with 10 bases aligning to TRBD2. The germline CDR1 and CDR2 sequences are SGHAT and FQNNGV. The length of the CDR3 is 14 residues. V was clipped by 5 bases and J by 4 bases; unmatched bases: 5. CDR3 sequence (DNA): TGTGCCAGCAGCAAGCTAGCGGGAGTATACGAGCAGTACTTC. Translation gives CASSKLAGVYEQYF.

The V and J genes are TRBV29-1 and TRBJ2-1, with 11 bases identical to TRBD1. The CDR3 is 14 amino acids. J gave up 2 bases and V 5 bases, and 2 bases lay outside the gene matches. In germline, CDR1 is SQVTM, CDR2 ANQGSEA. In DNA, the CDR3 is TGCAGCGTTAAGGACAGGGGGCCCTACAATGAGCAGTTCTTC. Its translation is CSVKDRGPYNEQFF.

The chain joins TRBV7-2 to TRBJ2-2; 7 nucleotides align to TRBD1. Unmatched junction bases numbered 4, after V lost 1 base and J lost 5 bases. The CDR3 spans 15 residues. Per germline, CDR1 SGHTA and CDR2 FQGNSA. CDR3 region: CASSLGQGRTGELFF. The CDR3 DNA reads TGTGCCAGCAGCTTAGGACAGGGAAGGACCGGGGAGCTGTTTTTT.